A selection of T cell receptor beta chains follows, all from one sample in a study of blood T cell repertoires in COVID-19. TCRdb's table, derived via immunoSEQ multiplex PCR, lists solely in-frame clones and lacks some. Counted here are fewer than 200,000 clones, approximately 85% occurring once; the ten biggest clones make up approximately 9.4%. Material for sequencing was peripheral blood. The receptor source for this set is a woman at least 80 years old with acute or convalescent COVID-19. The CDR3 runs from the conserved cysteine through the conserved F or W. A D gene is named only where the DNA matches it firmly. Some rows have no size entry. The others give once, few or many, or a class for an expanded clone.

D	J	size	V	DNA	CDR3
NA	TRBJ2-3	NA	TRBV5-4	TGTGCCAGCAGCAGGGACATCACAGATACGCAGTATTTT	CASSRDITDTQYF
NA	TRBJ1-1	NA	TRBV5-1	TGCGCCAGCAGCTGGCCGGGGGGCAGGCCGAACACTGAAGCTTTCTTT	CASSWPGGRPNTEAFF
TRBD1	TRBJ1-1	once	TRBV3-1/TRBV3-2	TGTGCCAGCAGCCTTATAGGGGGCGGCACTGAAGCTTTCTTT	CASSLIGGGTEAFF
TRBD2	TRBJ2-1	NA	TRBV11-2	TGTGCCAGCAGCTTAGGCGCGGGGGGCACTAATGAGCAGTTCTTC	CASSLGAGGTNEQFF
TRBD1	TRBJ1-1	NA	TRBV11-2	TGTGCCAGCAGCCCGAGACAGGGTTTCACTGAAGCTTTCTTT	CASSPRQGFTEAFF
NA	TRBJ1-2	NA	TRBV10-3	TGTGCCATCAGTGAATTCGGGGGGACATATGGCTACACCTTC	CAISEFGGTYGYTF
NA	TRBJ2-5	NA	TRBV11-3	TGTGCCAGCAGCTCAGGGTACTCAGAGACCCAGTACTTC	CASSSGYSETQYF
TRBD1	TRBJ1-5	NA	TRBV12-5	TGTGCTAGTGGTCCGATGGACAGGGGAAGCAATCAGCCCCAGCATTTT	CASGPMDRGSNQPQHF
NA	TRBJ1-2	few	TRBV27	TGTGCCAGCAGTTTTCAAGAGCGAGTCCCGGGGGGCTACACCTTC	CASSFQERVPGGYTF
NA	TRBJ2-2	NA	TRBV5-8	TGTGCCAGCAGCTTGCGGCGGTCGGACACCGGGGAGCTGTTTTTT	CASSLRRSDTGELFF
NA	TRBJ1-1	NA	TRBV29-1	TGCAGCGTGGAAGGGGGGGAGACTGAAGCTTTCTTT	CSVEGGETEAFF
TRBD1	TRBJ1-5	once	TRBV12-3/TRBV12-4	TGTGCCAGCAGTCGGACAGGGGATCAGCCCCAGCATTTT	CASSRTGDQPQHF
TRBD1	TRBJ1-2	few	TRBV5-1	TGCGCCAGCAGCTCCAGACAGGGCTGGGGCTACACCTTC	CASSSRQGWGYTF
NA	TRBJ1-4	few	TRBV3-1/TRBV3-2	TGTGCCAGCAGCCAAGGCAGATCTAATGAAAAACTGTTTTTT	CASSQGRSNEKLFF
TRBD2	TRBJ2-3	NA	TRBV9	TGTGCCAGCAGCGCGCCCCACGGGACTAGCGGGAGGGACACGCAGTATTTT	CASSAPHGTSGRDTQYF
NA	TRBJ2-5	NA	TRBV4-2	TGTGCCAGCAGCCAAGCACAGGGGGGGCAAGAGACCCAGTACTTC	CASSQAQGGQETQYF
TRBD2	TRBJ2-1	NA	TRBV5-4	TGTGCCAGCAGCGACTCGGGGGGGGTTGAGCAGTTCTTC	CASSDSGGVEQFF
TRBD1	TRBJ1-2	NA	TRBV5-5	TGTGCCAGCAGCTTGCAGGGGGCGCGTAATGGCTACACCTTC	CASSLQGARNGYTF
TRBD2	TRBJ2-7	NA	TRBV7-2	TGTGCCAGCAGCTCGACTAGCGCCCCCCCCGAGCAGTACTTC	CASSSTSAPPEQYF
TRBD1	TRBJ1-1	NA	TRBV6-5	TGTGCCAGCAGTCCTCTCGGGACAGGGGAGTCTGAAGCTTTCTTT	CASSPLGTGESEAFF
TRBD2	TRBJ2-7	NA	TRBV3-1/TRBV3-2	TGTGCCAGCAGCACCCTGACTAGCGGGAGATCCGAGCAGTACTTC	CASSTLTSGRSEQYF
NA	TRBJ2-7	NA	TRBV5-1	TGCGCCAGCAGCTTGGGTTTCAGGTCCTACGAGCAGTACTTC	CASSLGFRSYEQYF
TRBD1	TRBJ2-1	NA	TRBV7-9	TGTGCCAGCAGCCCGACAGGGACTGAGCAGTTCTTC	CASSPTGTEQFF
NA	TRBJ2-3	NA	TRBV7-7	TGTGCCAGCAGCCCCGGGGGACCCCCAGATACGCAGTATTTT	CASSPGGPPDTQYF
NA	TRBJ1-4	NA	TRBV12-5	TGTGCTAGTGGTTTGGCAGACAGGCCACTGGCCGTGAATGAAAAACTGTTTTTT	CASGLADRPLAVNEKLFF
NA	TRBJ1-1	NA	TRBV5-6	TGTGCCAGCAGCTTGGAAATTTTCGGCAGGGGAACTGAAGCTTTCTTT	CASSLEIFGRGTEAFF
NA	TRBJ1-1	NA	TRBV6-5	TGTGCCACCGCGACCGGAGGTACTGAAGCTTTCTTT	CATATGGTEAFF
NA	TRBJ2-5	few	TRBV19	TGTGCCAGTAGTATTGGGACATCGGAGAGGGAGACCCAGTACTTC	CASSIGTSERETQYF
TRBD1	TRBJ1-2	NA	TRBV4-1	TGCGCCAGCAGCACCCGACAGGGCCGTGATGGTGACGGCTACACCTTC	CASSTRQGRDGDGYTF
TRBD2	TRBJ2-7	NA	TRBV7-2	TGTGCCAGCAGCATAACCGGGACTAGCTTCTACGAGCAGTACTTC	CASSITGTSFYEQYF
NA	TRBJ1-1	NA	TRBV9	TGTGCCAGCAGCGGGTCGGGACTGCTCACTGAAGCTTTCTTT	CASSGSGLLTEAFF
NA	TRBJ1-2	NA	TRBV30	TGTGCCTGGAGCTTACCCGGGGACTCCTGGGGCTACACCTTC	CAWSLPGDSWGYTF
TRBD1	TRBJ1-1	NA	TRBV18	TGTGCCAGCTCAGGGGGACAGTACGAAGCTTTCTTT	CASSGGQYEAFF
NA	TRBJ1-2	once	TRBV5-4	TGTGCCAGCAGCCCGGACTCCAACTATGGCTACACCTTC	CASSPDSNYGYTF
NA	TRBJ2-7	NA	TRBV4-3	TGCGCCAGCAGCCCCAGGGCTCAGGGGACCCCCTACGAGCAGTACTTC	CASSPRAQGTPYEQYF
NA	TRBJ1-6	NA	TRBV5-6	TGTGCCAGCAGCTCGGCCTACGCAGGGAGGGGGAATTCACCCCTCCACTTT	CASSSAYAGRGNSPLHF
NA	TRBJ1-5	NA	TRBV7-2	TGTGCCAGCAGCTTAGGAGGGGGGGGCGGCCAGCCCCAGCATTTT	CASSLGGGGGQPQHF
TRBD2	TRBJ2-7	NA	TRBV6-2/TRBV6-3	TGTGCCAGCAGTTACAGAGCGGGAGGCCCCTACGAGCAGTACTTC	CASSYRAGGPYEQYF
NA	TRBJ1-2	few	TRBV6-5	TGTGCCAGCAGTTACGGGACAAACTATGGCTACACCTTC	CASSYGTNYGYTF
NA	TRBJ1-2	NA	TRBV5-6	TGTGCCAGCAGCTTGGCAGGGGTCTTTAAAGATGGCTACACCTTC	CASSLAGVFKDGYTF
NA	TRBJ1-4	NA	TRBV5-6	TGTGCCAGCAGCAGGAGGCGGGGATCCTCCGTACTGTTTTTT	CASSRRRGSSVLFF
NA	TRBJ2-1	NA	TRBV6-4	TGTGCCAGCAGTCGGACGGCGGGCTCCTACAATGAGCAGTTCTTC	CASSRTAGSYNEQFF
TRBD1	TRBJ2-5	NA	TRBV6-5	TGTGCCAGCAGGACGGACAGGGGTACGGAGACCCAGTACTTC	CASRTDRGTETQYF
NA	TRBJ2-1	NA	TRBV4-3	TGCGCCAGCAGCCAAGGACGCGGTGAGCAGTTCTTC	CASSQGRGEQFF
NA	TRBJ1-1	NA	TRBV12-3/TRBV12-4	TGTGCCAGCAGTTTAGCGCGGTATGAAGCTTTCTTT	CASSLARYEAFF